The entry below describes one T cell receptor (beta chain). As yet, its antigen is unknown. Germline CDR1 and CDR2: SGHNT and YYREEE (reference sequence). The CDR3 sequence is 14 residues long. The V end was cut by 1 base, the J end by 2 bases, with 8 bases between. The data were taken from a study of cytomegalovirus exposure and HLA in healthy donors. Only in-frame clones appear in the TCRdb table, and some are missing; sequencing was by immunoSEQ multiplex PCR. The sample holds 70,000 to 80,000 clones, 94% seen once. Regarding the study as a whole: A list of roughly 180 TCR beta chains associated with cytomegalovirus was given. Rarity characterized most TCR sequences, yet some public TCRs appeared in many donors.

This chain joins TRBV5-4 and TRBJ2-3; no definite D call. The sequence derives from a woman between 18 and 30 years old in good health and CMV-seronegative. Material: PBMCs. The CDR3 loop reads CASSLTDNTDTQYF. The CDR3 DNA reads TGTGCCAGCAGCTTGACTGATAACACAGATACGCAGTATTTT.